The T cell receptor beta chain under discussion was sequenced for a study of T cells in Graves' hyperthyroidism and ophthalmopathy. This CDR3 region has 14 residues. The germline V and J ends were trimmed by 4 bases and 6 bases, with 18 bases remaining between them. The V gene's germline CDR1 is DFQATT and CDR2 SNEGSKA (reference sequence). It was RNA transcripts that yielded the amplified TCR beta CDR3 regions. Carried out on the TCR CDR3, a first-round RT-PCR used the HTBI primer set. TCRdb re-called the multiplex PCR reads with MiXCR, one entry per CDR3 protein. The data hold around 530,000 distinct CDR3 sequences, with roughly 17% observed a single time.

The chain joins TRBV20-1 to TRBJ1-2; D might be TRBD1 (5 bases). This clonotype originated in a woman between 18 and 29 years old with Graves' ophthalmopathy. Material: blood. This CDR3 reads CSAKGTGTGDGYTF. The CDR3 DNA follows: TGCAGTGCTAAGGGGACCGGGACGGGCGATGGCTACACCTTC.